This TCR beta chain emerged from a study of graft-versus-host responses after intestinal transplantation. Looking at the study overall: Each of the recipients got a multivisceral, liver-intestinal, or isolated intestinal transplant. Tacrolimus plus steroids were given to all recipients for 3 to 4 years, preceded by anti-thymocyte globulin induction. Study-level points and caveats: Individuals carrying graft-donor T cell macrochimerism showed high graft-versus-host to host-versus-graft clonal ratios in allografts. Some GvH clones were seen earlier in gut or blood, suggesting intestinal origin.

Sequenced by immunoSEQ multiplex PCR; TCRdb stores in-frame clones only, minus some. The data contain some 82,000 clones, more than 75% of them seen just once; the ten biggest clones take up roughly 7.3%. This clone has a single count. Its matching antigen is unknown. This CDR3 contains 13 residues. Per the germline V gene, CDR1 is SGHRS and CDR2 is YFSETQ. The junction had 2 bases not matched to a gene; V was cut back by 3 bases and J by 2 bases. The specimen comprised unstimulated CD8+ T cells sorted from spleen or lymph node cells, sampled before transplant. This TCR came from a human donor who was the organ donor for an intestinal transplant. The chain couples TRBV5-1 to TRBJ2-7, with TRBD1 matching 7 bases. CDR3: CASSWTGPYEQYF. CDR3 nucleotide sequence: TGCGCCAGCAGCTGGACAGGTCCCTACGAGCAGTACTTC.